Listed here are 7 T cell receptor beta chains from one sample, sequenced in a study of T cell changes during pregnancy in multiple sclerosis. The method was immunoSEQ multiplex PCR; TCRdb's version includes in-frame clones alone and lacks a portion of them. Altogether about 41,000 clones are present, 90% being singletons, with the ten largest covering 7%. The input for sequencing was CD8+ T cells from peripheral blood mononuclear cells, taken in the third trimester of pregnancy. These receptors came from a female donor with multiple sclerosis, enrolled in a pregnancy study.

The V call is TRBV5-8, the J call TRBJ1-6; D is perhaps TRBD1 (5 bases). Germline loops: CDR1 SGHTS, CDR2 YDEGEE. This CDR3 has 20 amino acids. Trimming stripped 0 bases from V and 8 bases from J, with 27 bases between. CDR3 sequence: CASSLAIFDQGGIPYSPLHF. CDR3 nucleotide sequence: TGTGCCAGCAGCTTGGCAATTTTTGACCAGGGAGGCATCCCTTATTCACCCCTCCACTTT.

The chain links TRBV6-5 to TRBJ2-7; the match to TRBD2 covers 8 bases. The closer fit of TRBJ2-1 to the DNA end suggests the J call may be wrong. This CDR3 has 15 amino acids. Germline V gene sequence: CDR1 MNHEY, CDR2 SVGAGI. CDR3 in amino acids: CASSPQPGLDFEQFF. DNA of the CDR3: TGTGCCAGCAGCCCTCAACCGGGACTAGATTTTGAGCAGTTCTTC.

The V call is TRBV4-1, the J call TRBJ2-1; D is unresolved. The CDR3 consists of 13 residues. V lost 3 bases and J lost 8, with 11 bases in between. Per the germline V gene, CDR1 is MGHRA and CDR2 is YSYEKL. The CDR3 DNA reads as TGCGCCAGCAGCCAGCTACCCGATGATGAGCAGTTCTTC. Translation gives CASSQLPDDEQFF.

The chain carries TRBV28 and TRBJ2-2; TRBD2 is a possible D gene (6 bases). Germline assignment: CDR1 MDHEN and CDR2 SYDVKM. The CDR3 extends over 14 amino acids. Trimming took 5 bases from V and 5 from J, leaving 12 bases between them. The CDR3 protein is CASSVGSLTGELFF. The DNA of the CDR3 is TGTGCCAGCAGTGTCGGGAGCCTTACCGGGGAGCTGTTTTTT.

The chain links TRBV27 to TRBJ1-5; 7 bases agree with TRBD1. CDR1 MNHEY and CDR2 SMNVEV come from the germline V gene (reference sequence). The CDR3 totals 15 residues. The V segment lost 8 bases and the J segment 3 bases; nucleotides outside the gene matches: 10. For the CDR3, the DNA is TGTGCCAGCGCCACCGGGACAGTGAACAATCAGCCCCAGCATTTT. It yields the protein CASATGTVNNQPQHF.

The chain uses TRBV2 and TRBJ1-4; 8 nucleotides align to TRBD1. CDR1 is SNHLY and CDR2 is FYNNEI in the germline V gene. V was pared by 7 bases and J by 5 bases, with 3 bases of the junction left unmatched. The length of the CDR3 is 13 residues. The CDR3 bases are TGTGCCAGCACGGACAGGGAAAATGAAAAACTGTTTTTT. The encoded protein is CASTDRENEKLFF.

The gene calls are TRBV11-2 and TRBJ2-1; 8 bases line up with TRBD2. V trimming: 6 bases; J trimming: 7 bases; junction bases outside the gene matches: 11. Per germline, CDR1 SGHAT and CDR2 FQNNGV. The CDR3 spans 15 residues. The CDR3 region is CASRQPGGAPNEQFF. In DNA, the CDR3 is TGTGCCAGCAGGCAGCCGGGGGGGGCCCCAAATGAGCAGTTCTTC.